These 24 T cell receptor beta chains share one sample of origin, sequenced in a study of Ad26.COV2.S vaccination and SARS-CoV-2 variants. The table came from immunoSEQ multiplex PCR; TCRdb's copy has only in-frame clones and leaves some out. In the table there are 400,000 to 450,000 clones, 75% to 95% of which are singletons. Documented treatment: approximately 18 received Ad26.COV2.S at low or high dose, single or two shots; a few received placebo; per-sample allocation not given. All samples were drawn on day 63, counting from the first vaccine or placebo injection. The source material was peripheral blood, sampled in a trial of Ad26.COV2.S vaccine versus placebo. The receptor source for this set is a person aged 18 to 59 who received the Ad26.COV2.S COVID-19 vaccine or a placebo.

This rearrangement joins TRBV4-1 to TRBJ1-5, with 10 positions matching TRBD1. The CDR3 covers 15 residues. V lost 4 bases, J lost 8 bases, and 8 bases stayed unmatched. Germline values: CDR1 MGHRA, CDR2 YSYEKL. The CDR3 reads CASSRGDRGFKPQHF. The CDR3 DNA reads TGCGCCAGCAGCCGAGGGGACAGGGGTTTTAAGCCCCAGCATTTT.

The chain recombines TRBV5-4 with TRBJ2-1; TRBD2 matches 9 bases. After removal of 0 bases from V and 6 bases from J, the junction contained 7 bases not matched to a gene. CDR1 and CDR2 (germline): SGHNT, YYREEE (reference sequence). The CDR3 is 16 amino acids. The CDR3 coding sequence is TGTGCCAGCAGCTTGGGGACTAGCGAATTCTGCAATGAGCAGTTCTTC. This codes for CASSLGTSEFCNEQFF.

J is TRBJ2-1 and V is TRBV19; 8 positions match TRBD2. Germline V gene lookup returns CDR1 LNHDA and CDR2 SQIVND (reference sequence). Trimming at V came to 7 bases and at J to 4 bases, leaving 6 bases not matched to a gene. The CDR3 sequence is 14 residues long. CDR3 sequence (DNA): TGTGCCAGTAATTTAGCGGGGAGGTACAATGAGCAGTTCTTC. This gives the protein CASNLAGRYNEQFF.

This clone was observed once. This chain connects TRBV5-1 to TRBJ2-7; D uncertain. V was pared by 4 bases and J by 0 bases, with 11 bases between. Germline loops: CDR1 SGHRS, CDR2 YFSETQ. CDR3 length: 14 amino acids. CDR3 protein: CASSQERISYEQYF. CDR3 coding DNA: TGCGCCAGCAGCCAAGAGAGAATCTCCTACGAGCAGTACTTC.

The CDR3 nucleotides are TGTGCCAGCAGGTCAAGTGCAGGGTCAGATACGCAGTATTTT. It yields the protein CASRSSAGSDTQYF. The chain recombines TRBV7-9 with TRBJ2-3; tentative D call: TRBD1 (5 bases). Germline V CDR1 and CDR2: SEHNR, FQNEAQ (reference sequence). There are 14 residues in the CDR3. Trimming took 6 bases from V and 4 from J, leaving 14 bases between them.

The chain combines TRBV19 with TRBJ2-1; D is ambiguous. The CDR3 is 14 amino acids. Trimming removed 3 bases from V and 2 bases from J, with 8 bases in between. Germline values: CDR1 LNHDA, CDR2 SQIVND (reference sequence). The CDR3 DNA sequence: TGTGCCAGTAGTATGGGCGACGCCTACAATGAGCAGTTCTTC. This codes for CASSMGDAYNEQFF.

This sequence joins TRBV11-3 and TRBJ2-7; 10 bases fit TRBD2. After removal of 1 base from V and 5 bases from J, the junction contained 5 bases not matched to a gene. The germline gives CDR1 SGHNT, CDR2 YENEEA. This CDR3 spans 15 amino acids. The CDR3 DNA is TGTGCCAGCAGCTTAGGAACTAGCGGGAACAACGAGCAGTACTTC. This codes for CASSLGTSGNNEQYF.

This chain joins TRBV5-4 and TRBJ2-7, with 9 bases fitting TRBD2. Trimming cost V 4 bases and J 3 bases; bases outside gene matches: 5. Germline V gives CDR1 SGHNT, CDR2 YYREEE (reference sequence). CDR3 size: 14 residues. The CDR3 reads CASSPRLADYEQYF. In nucleotides, the CDR3 is TGTGCCAGCAGCCCGCGACTAGCGGACTACGAGCAGTACTTC.

The chain couples TRBV4-3 to TRBJ1-2, with a tentative D call TRBD1 (5 bases). Germline assignment: CDR1 LGHNA and CDR2 YSLEER. Trimming removed 0 bases at V and 4 bases at J, with 12 bases between. This CDR3 region has 15 residues. CDR3: CASSQENRRPYGYTF. The CDR3 nucleotides are TGCGCCAGCAGCCAAGAGAACAGGCGGCCCTATGGCTACACCTTC.

The chain joins TRBV24-1 to TRBJ2-2, with a possible D match to TRBD2 (6 bases). Germline V gene data show CDR1 as KGHDR and CDR2 as SFDVKD. The V and J ends lost 12 bases and 6 bases respectively, with 10 bases between them. CDR3 length: 11 amino acids. CDR3 DNA sequence: TGTGCCGTCGGGGAGGCCGGGGAGCTGTTTTTT. Encoded protein: CAVGEAGELFF.

The chain has TRBV4-3 and TRBJ2-7; a weak D match, TRBD1 (7 bases). The length of the CDR3 is 16 residues. Trimming took off 2 bases at V and 2 bases at J, with 16 bases between the two ends. Germline-derived CDR1 and CDR2 are LGHNA and YSLEER. The CDR3 DNA is TGCGCCAGCAGCCAATTAAGCGCAGGGGGGACCTACGAGCAGTACTTC. Translation gives CASSQLSAGGTYEQYF.

This sequence joins TRBV3-1 (or the pseudogene TRBV3-2) and TRBJ2-2, with D maybe TRBD2 (5 bases). CDR3 length: 17 residues. Germline-derived CDR1 and CDR2 are LGHDT and YNNKEL (reference sequence). V dropped 0 bases and J dropped 1 base, with 12 bases sitting between them. The CDR3 sequence: CASSQDFSGRNTGELFF. The CDR3 DNA sequence: TGTGCCAGCAGCCAAGATTTCAGCGGAAGGAACACCGGGGAGCTGTTTTTT.

This chain uses TRBV9 with TRBJ2-2, with 12 bases matching TRBD2. Per the germline V gene, CDR1 is SGDLS and CDR2 is YYNGEE. The CDR3 totals 18 residues. Losses at the gene ends were 4 bases for V and 1 base for J; bases not matched to a gene: 8. CDR3 coding DNA: TGTGCCAGCAGCACGAGCCGGACTAGCGGGATGAACACCGGGGAGCTGTTTTTT. Residues: CASSTSRTSGMNTGELFF.

The rearrangement links TRBV19 to TRBJ2-1, with D hard to call. The CDR3 contains 15 residues. Per the germline V gene, CDR1 is LNHDA and CDR2 is SQIVND (reference sequence). V was shortened by 5 bases and J by 5 bases, with 16 bases between the two germline ends. The CDR3 loop is CASSSLGPINNEQFF. The DNA for the CDR3 is TGTGCCAGTAGTTCCCTGGGCCCTATCAACAATGAGCAGTTCTTC.

This clone is a singleton in its sample. The chain uses TRBV9 and TRBJ2-7; 10 bases match TRBD1. The junction had 11 bases not matched to a gene; V was cut back by 4 bases and J by 4 bases. The V gene's germline CDR1 is SGDLS and CDR2 YYNGEE. This CDR3 region has 16 residues. The CDR3 DNA is TGTGCCAGCAGCCTAGGGGGGACAGGGGCCATGTACGAGCAGTACTTC. Amino acid sequence: CASSLGGTGAMYEQYF.

The chain uses TRBV3-1 (or the pseudogene TRBV3-2) and TRBJ1-1; D remains unclear. The CDR3 runs 10 residues. Germline V lookup: CDR1 LGHDT, CDR2 YNNKEL (reference sequence). The germline V and J ends were trimmed by 3 bases and 9 bases, with 5 bases remaining between them. CDR3 in amino acids: CASSHPKAFF. CDR3 DNA sequence: TGTGCCAGCAGCCACCCCAAAGCTTTCTTT.

Remarks on this clone: Germline and junction disagree at one end, which may indicate a read error. The CDR3 protein is CASSTSLAGGPPVF. CDR3 nucleotide sequence: TGTGCCAGCAGTACAAGTCTAGCGGGAGGGCCACCAGTCTTC. V is TRBV6-5 and J is TRBJ2-1; 12 nucleotides agree with TRBD2. The CDR3 is 14 residues long. Germline V gives CDR1 MNHEY, CDR2 SVGAGI.

This sequence joins TRBV5-5 and TRBJ1-2; the match to TRBD1 covers 7 bases. With 4 bases clipped from V and 4 bases from J, the junction kept 7 bases outside the gene matches. The germline V gene encodes CDR1 SGHKS and CDR2 YYEKEE (reference sequence). The CDR3 loop spans 14 amino acids. CDR3: CASSPGGTVYGYTF. In DNA, the CDR3 is TGTGCCAGCAGCCCAGGTGGGACAGTCTATGGCTACACCTTC.

The CDR3 here is CASSISGGETQYF. The CDR3 bases are TGTGCCAGCAGTATCTCAGGGGGAGAGACCCAGTACTTC. This chain joins TRBV27 and TRBJ2-5; 7 bases map to TRBD1. Unmatched junction bases numbered 4, after V lost 5 bases and J lost 4 bases. Germline-derived CDR1 and CDR2 are MNHEY and SMNVEV (reference sequence). The CDR3 covers 13 residues.

The chain recombines TRBV6-5 with TRBJ1-5; D might be TRBD1 (5 bases). V was pared by 0 bases and J by 7 bases, with 10 bases between. The CDR3 length is 14 residues. The V gene's germline CDR1 is MNHEY and CDR2 SVGAGI. The CDR3 nucleotides read TGTGCCAGCAGTTACTCGGCCAGGGAACAGCCCCAGCATTTT. Its protein product is CASSYSAREQPQHF.

The chain uses TRBV4-3 and TRBJ1-4; 10 bases agree with TRBD1. Trimming removed 5 bases from V and 8 bases from J; junction bases left unmatched: 8. Germline V gene data show CDR1 as LGHNA and CDR2 as YSLEER. The CDR3 has 15 amino acids. This chain's CDR3 is CASSETTGGAEKLFF. DNA of the CDR3: TGCGCCAGCAGCGAAACGACAGGGGGCGCGGAAAAACTGTTTTTT.

The chain employs TRBV4-3 and TRBJ2-7; the D call may be TRBD1 or TRBD2 (5 bases each). The CDR3 loop spans 17 amino acids. Germline CDR1 LGHNA, CDR2 YSLEER. Trimming cost V 3 bases and J 0 bases, with 18 bases left between them. In DNA form, the CDR3 reads TGCGCCAGCAGCCATTCCATCCGGGACGGAGCCTCCTACGAGCAGTACTTC. Its translation is CASSHSIRDGASYEQYF.

As to this clone: The same CDR3 can be traced to other DNA sequences in this sample. This chain connects TRBV15 to TRBJ2-7, with a weak D call TRBD1 (5 bases). The CDR3 spans 15 residues. Germline CDR1 and CDR2: LNHNV and YYDKDF (reference sequence). V shed 1 base and J shed 0 bases, with 10 bases lying between them. CDR3: CATSRGGGSSYEQYF. The CDR3 coding sequence is TGTGCCACCAGCAGAGGGGGCGGAAGCTCCTACGAGCAGTACTTC.

The V gene is TRBV6-6, the J gene TRBJ2-1, with 7 bases fitting TRBD1. This CDR3 has 15 residues. The germline V gene encodes CDR1 MNHNY and CDR2 SVGAGI (reference sequence). J was trimmed by 3 bases and V by 0 bases; bases with no gene match: 2. CDR3 coding DNA: TGTGCCAGCAGTTACTCTCGGGACAGCTACAATGAGCAGTTCTTC. Translating gives CASSYSRDSYNEQFF.